A single sample gave rise to the 10 T cell receptor beta chains below, sequenced in a study of cytomegalovirus exposure and HLA in healthy donors. The PCR ran on 60 Vbeta and 13 Jbeta primers. Data came from immunoSEQ multiplex PCR; TCRdb stores just in-frame clones and leaves some out. The repertoire includes about 55,000 clones, around 62% of them detected once, and approximately 12% sits in the top ten. Sequencing was carried out using PBMCs. These receptors were collected from a human donor in good health.

This chain's CDR3 is CASSPADSNYGYTF. The DNA for the CDR3 is TGTGCCAGCTCACCCGCCGACAGTAACTATGGCTACACCTTC. The chain is built from TRBV18 and TRBJ1-2; D may be TRBD1 (5 bases). The germline CDR1 and CDR2 sequences are KGHSH and LQKENI. The CDR3 has 14 residues. Trimming shortened V by 3 bases and J by 1 base, and 9 bases separated the two germline ends.

The chain employs TRBV6-5 and TRBJ2-2, with D unclear. Germline loops: CDR1 MNHEY, CDR2 SVGAGI. This CDR3 has 15 residues. V was shortened by 4 bases and J by 1 base, with 10 bases between the two germline ends. CDR3 nucleotides: TGTGCCAGCAGTTCGAGCCCCGGGAACACCGGGGAGCTGTTTTTT. It encodes CASSSSPGNTGELFF.

This clone turned up a few times. This chain connects TRBV28 to TRBJ1-5; D call uncertain. This CDR3 spans 15 amino acids. Trimming took 1 base from V and 6 from J, leaving 13 bases between them. Germline CDR1 MDHEN, CDR2 SYDVKM. The CDR3 loop reads CASSLSGGRLQPQHF. CDR3 nucleotide sequence: TGTGCCAGCAGTTTATCTGGAGGGAGGCTTCAGCCCCAGCATTTT.

This chain links TRBV10-1 with TRBJ2-6; D might be TRBD1 (6 bases). Germline CDR1 WNHNN, CDR2 SYGVQD (reference sequence). The CDR3 sequence is 17 residues long. V was cut by 3 bases and J by 0 bases, with 12 bases left in between. The CDR3 DNA is TGCGCCAGCAGTGACAGGGGAATCCCCTCTGGGGCCAACGTCCTGACTTTC. Encoded protein: CASSDRGIPSGANVLTF.

The table lists this clone with a few counts. The chain has TRBV11-2 and TRBJ1-2; TRBD1 aligns across 9 bases. Germline V gene data show CDR1 as SGHAT and CDR2 as FQNNGV. The J segment lost 6 bases and the V segment lost 4 bases, leaving 12 bases of the junction unmatched. The CDR3 extends over 16 amino acids. CDR3 sequence: CASSWFTVDRGDGYTF. The CDR3 bases are TGTGCCAGCAGCTGGTTTACCGTGGACAGGGGAGATGGCTACACCTTC.

The CDR3 reads CASTAGPLNTEAFF. CDR3 in DNA: TGCGCCAGCACGGCAGGGCCACTGAACACTGAAGCTTTCTTT. The chain joins TRBV4-1 to TRBJ1-1; the D gene is possibly TRBD1 (5 bases). There are 14 residues in the CDR3. The germline V gene encodes CDR1 MGHRA and CDR2 YSYEKL. V lost 7 bases to trimming and J lost 0 bases, with 12 bases between them.

The gene calls are TRBV19 and TRBJ1-5, with D possibly being TRBD1 (6 bases). V lost 6 bases and J lost 4, with 13 bases in between. The CDR3 runs 14 residues. Germline CDR1 LNHDA, CDR2 SQIVND (reference sequence). In DNA form, the CDR3 reads TGTGCCAGTAGGGGGGCAGGCCCGAATCAGCCCCAGCATTTT. Translated, it gives CASRGAGPNQPQHF.

The chain carries TRBV19 and TRBJ2-5; 7 bases match TRBD1. The germline gives CDR1 LNHDA, CDR2 SQIVND (reference sequence). The CDR3 extends over 16 amino acids. V lost 1 base to trimming and J lost 0 bases; unmatched junction nucleotides: 5. This chain's CDR3 is CASSIVQGVNQETQYF. The CDR3 DNA is TGTGCCAGTAGTATAGTGCAGGGGGTTAACCAAGAGACCCAGTACTTC.

This clone was picked up a small number of times. The CDR3 reads CASSLAGTGNTDTQYF. The CDR3 nucleotides are TGCGCCAGCAGCTTGGCCGGGACAGGCAACACAGATACGCAGTATTTT. The chain is built from TRBV5-1 and TRBJ2-3; 8 positions match TRBD1. The CDR3 is 16 residues long. The V gene end was trimmed by 0 bases and the J gene end by 2 bases; junction bases not matched to a gene: 5. CDR1 and CDR2 (germline): SGHRS, YFSETQ.

The rearrangement links TRBV10-3 to TRBJ1-2, with D possibly TRBD1 on 5 matching bases. CDR3 length: 15 residues. V shed 2 bases and J shed 6 bases, with 16 bases lying between them. CDR1 is ENHRY, CDR2 SYGVKD, per germline. The CDR3: CAISEEQGRVNGYTF. CDR3 bases: TGTGCCATCAGTGAGGAGCAGGGAAGGGTAAATGGCTACACCTTC.